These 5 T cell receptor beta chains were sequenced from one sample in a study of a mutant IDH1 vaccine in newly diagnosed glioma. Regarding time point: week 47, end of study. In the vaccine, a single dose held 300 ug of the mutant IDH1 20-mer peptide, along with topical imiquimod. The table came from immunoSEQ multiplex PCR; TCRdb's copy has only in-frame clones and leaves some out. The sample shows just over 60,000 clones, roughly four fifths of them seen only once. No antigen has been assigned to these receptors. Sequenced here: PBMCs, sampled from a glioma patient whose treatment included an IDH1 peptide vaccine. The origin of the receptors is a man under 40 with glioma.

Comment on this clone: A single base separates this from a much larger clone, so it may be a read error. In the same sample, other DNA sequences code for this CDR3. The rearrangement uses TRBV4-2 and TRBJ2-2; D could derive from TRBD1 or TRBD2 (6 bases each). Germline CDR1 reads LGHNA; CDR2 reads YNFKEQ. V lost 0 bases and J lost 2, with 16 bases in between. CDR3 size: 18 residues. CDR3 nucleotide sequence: TGTGCCAGCAGCCAAGATGGGGCTGGGGGGCCTAACACCGGGGAGCTGTTTTTT. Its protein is CASSQDGAGGPNTGELFF.

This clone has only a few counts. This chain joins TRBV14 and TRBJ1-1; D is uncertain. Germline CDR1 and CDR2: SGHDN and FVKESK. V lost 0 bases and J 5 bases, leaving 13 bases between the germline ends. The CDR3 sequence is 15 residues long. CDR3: CASSQDPWVRTEAFF. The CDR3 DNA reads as TGTGCCAGCAGCCAAGATCCCTGGGTACGAACTGAAGCTTTCTTT.

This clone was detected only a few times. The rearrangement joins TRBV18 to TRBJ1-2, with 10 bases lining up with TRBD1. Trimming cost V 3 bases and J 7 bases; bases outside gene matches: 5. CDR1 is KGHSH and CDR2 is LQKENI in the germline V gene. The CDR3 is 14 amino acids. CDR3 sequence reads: CASSPGTGEGGYTF. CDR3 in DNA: TGTGCCAGCTCACCCGGGACAGGGGAGGGTGGCTACACCTTC.

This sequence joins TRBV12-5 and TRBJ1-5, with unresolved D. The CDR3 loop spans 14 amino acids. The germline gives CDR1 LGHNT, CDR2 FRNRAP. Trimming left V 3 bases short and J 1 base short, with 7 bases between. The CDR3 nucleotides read TGTGCTAGTGGTTTCGGGGAAAGCAATCAGCCCCAGCATTTT. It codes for CASGFGESNQPQHF. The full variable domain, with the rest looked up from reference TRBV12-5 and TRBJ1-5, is DARVTQTPRHKVTEMGQEVTMRCQPILGHNTVFWYRQTMMQGLELLAYFRNRAPLDDSGMPKDRFSAEMPDATLATLKIQPSEPRDSAVYFCASGFGESNQPQHFGDGTRLSIL.

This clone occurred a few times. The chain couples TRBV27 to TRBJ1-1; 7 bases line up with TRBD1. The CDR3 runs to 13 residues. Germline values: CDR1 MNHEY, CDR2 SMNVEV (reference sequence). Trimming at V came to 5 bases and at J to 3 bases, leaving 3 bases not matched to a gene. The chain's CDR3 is CASSVQGYTEAFF. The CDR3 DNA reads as TGTGCCAGCAGTGTACAGGGGTACACTGAAGCTTTCTTT.